Presented here are 19 T cell receptor beta chains from one specimen sequenced in a study of T cells in Graves' hyperthyroidism and ophthalmopathy. What was amplified from RNA transcripts were TCR beta CDR3 regions. In the first-round RT-PCR of the TCR CDR3, the HTBI primer set was used. TCRdb re-derived calls from the multiplex PCR reads in MiXCR, one entry per CDR3 protein. There are about 300,000 distinct CDR3 sequences in the sample; roughly 20% occur only once, and less than 40% lies in the top ten. What was sequenced was blood. All receptors come from a man aged 45-60 years with Graves' ophthalmopathy.

This clonotype has only one observation. The CDR3 sequence is CASSVESGNQPQHF. The CDR3 DNA is TGTGCCAGCAGTGTGGAGTCGGGCAATCAGCCCCAGCATTTT. The V and J genes are TRBV2 and TRBJ1-5; the D is unclear. This CDR3 comprises 14 residues. V shed 4 bases and J shed 2 bases, with 9 bases lying between them. From germline, CDR1 is SNHLY and CDR2 FYNNEI.

In this sample, this clonotype turned up a few times. The chain employs TRBV10-3 and TRBJ2-7; 7 bases line up with TRBD1. The CDR3 consists of 16 residues. Germline trimming cut 6 bases from V and 0 bases from J; bases unmatched to any gene: 11. In germline, CDR1 is ENHRY, CDR2 SYGVKD. For the CDR3, the DNA is TGTGCCATCAGCCAGAATGGACAGGACCGCTCCTACGAGCAGTACTTC. This codes for CAISQNGQDRSYEQYF.

The rearrangement joins TRBV28 to TRBJ2-3; 7 positions match TRBD2. The CDR3 has 15 residues. V was clipped by 5 bases and J by 1 base; unmatched bases: 6. Germline CDR1 is MDHEN and CDR2 is SYDVKM. The CDR3 region has the DNA TGTGCCAGCAGTCCGATTCGGGAGGGCACAGATACGCAGTATTTT. This codes for CASSPIREGTDTQYF. Variable domain in full (rest from reference TRBV28 and TRBJ2-3): DVKVTQSSRYLVKRTGEKVFLECVQDMDHENMFWYRQDPGLGLRLIYFSYDVKMKEKGDIPEGYSVSREKKERFSLILESASTNQTSMYLCASSPIREGTDTQYFGPGTRLTVL.

This clonotype was seen repeatedly, ten times or more. The V call is TRBV19, the J call TRBJ2-3; 9 bases map to TRBD1. The CDR3 is made up of 14 amino acids. Germline CDR1 and CDR2: LNHDA and SQIVND (reference sequence). J was trimmed by 4 bases and V by 6 bases; bases with no gene match: 5. The CDR3 DNA follows: TGTGCCAGTAGGATGACAGGGGGATCAGATACGCAGTATTTT. This gives the protein CASRMTGGSDTQYF.

This clonotype was counted many times. The rearrangement uses TRBV7-8 and TRBJ1-5; D uncertain. Germline CDR1 reads SGHVS; CDR2 reads FQNEAQ. The CDR3 runs 15 residues. V lost 1 base and J 1 base, leaving 8 bases between the germline ends. The CDR3 DNA reads TGTGCCAGCAGCTTAGATCGGATCAGCAATCAGCCCCAGCATTTT. Translation gives CASSLDRISNQPQHF.

This clonotype was found a few times. The chain has TRBV7-3 and TRBJ1-2, with unresolved D. CDR3 length: 14 amino acids. V lost 2 bases and J 6 bases, leaving 13 bases between the germline ends. CDR1 and CDR2 (germline): SGHTA, FQGTGA. The CDR3 loop is CASSLFATQNGYTF. The CDR3, as DNA: TGTGCCAGCAGCTTATTTGCGACCCAGAATGGCTACACCTTC.

This clonotype has ten or more counts. The chain joins TRBV5-1 to TRBJ2-1, with D unresolved. Trimming cost V 4 bases and J 3 bases, with 8 bases left between them. The germline V gene encodes CDR1 SGHRS and CDR2 YFSETQ. This CDR3 spans 13 amino acids. In DNA form, the CDR3 reads TGCGCCAGCAGCACCGACGACTACAATGAGCAGTTCTTC. It is translated as CASSTDDYNEQFF. Using reference TRBV5-1 and TRBJ2-1 for the parts outside the CDR3, the full variable domain is KAGVTQTPRYLIKTRGQQVTLSCSPISGHRSVSWYQQTPGQGLQFLFEYFSETQRNKGNFPGRFSGRQFSNSRSEMNVSTLELGDSALYLCASSTDDYNEQFFGPGTRLTVL.

Ten or more counts support this clonotype. The chain uses TRBV9 and TRBJ2-7, with D unclear. Germline assignment: CDR1 SGDLS and CDR2 YYNGEE. Trimming cost V 2 bases and J 7 bases, with 16 bases left between them. The CDR3 contains 14 residues. CDR3 bases: TGTGCCAGCAGCGTGGCCCCTCTCTCTACAGAGCAGTACTTC. Translating gives CASSVAPLSTEQYF. Using reference TRBV9 and TRBJ2-7 for the parts outside the CDR3, the full variable domain is DSGVTQTPKHLITATGQRVTLRCSPRSGDLSVYWYQQSLDQGLQFLIQYYNGEERAKGNILERFSAQQFPDLHSELNLSSLELGDSALYFCASSVAPLSTEQYFGPGTRLTVT.

This clonotype has only a few counts. The CDR3 bases are TGTGCCAGTAGTCCAGATAGGAGCTCCTACAATGAGCAGTTCTTC. Amino acid sequence: CASSPDRSSYNEQFF. V gene TRBV19 combines with J gene TRBJ2-1; D gene uncertain. V dropped 5 bases and J dropped 0 bases, with 11 bases sitting between them. Germline V gene sequence: CDR1 LNHDA, CDR2 SQIVND (reference sequence). The length of the CDR3 is 15 residues.

This clonotype was observed a few times. The chain carries TRBV7-9 and TRBJ1-5; 7 bases fit TRBD1. Germline V lookup: CDR1 SEHNR, CDR2 FQNEAQ (reference sequence). The CDR3 has 17 amino acids. With V trimmed by 1 base and J by 0 bases, 6 bases remained unmatched. The CDR3 region is CASSLGTGAYSNQPQHF. The DNA of the CDR3 is TGTGCCAGCAGCTTAGGGACAGGAGCCTATAGCAATCAGCCCCAGCATTTT.

The table lists this clonotype with many counts. This sequence joins TRBV6-1 and TRBJ2-5; the match to TRBD2 covers 10 bases. The J segment lost 5 bases and the V segment lost 8 bases, leaving 11 bases of the junction unmatched. The CDR3 totals 15 residues. Germline values: CDR1 MNHNS, CDR2 SASEGT. CDR3 loop: CASGTTSGMGETQYF. As DNA, the CDR3 is TGTGCCAGCGGAACCACTAGCGGGATGGGTGAGACCCAGTACTTC.

The V and J genes are TRBV6-1 and TRBJ2-1, with D unresolved. In germline, CDR1 is MNHNS, CDR2 SASEGT. The CDR3 sequence is 15 residues long. Trimming pared 4 bases from V and 5 bases from J, leaving 15 bases between. The CDR3 loop is CASSASFEPNNEQFF. The DNA of the CDR3 is TGTGCCAGCAGTGCCAGTTTTGAACCCAACAATGAGCAGTTCTTC.

The V and J genes are TRBV28 and TRBJ2-7; D uncertain. The CDR3 spans 11 residues. With 3 bases removed from V and 6 bases from J, the gap between germline ends came to 6 bases. The V gene's germline CDR1 is MDHEN and CDR2 SYDVKM. CDR3: CASSFNSEQYF. CDR3 DNA: TGTGCCAGCAGTTTTAACAGCGAGCAGTACTTC.

At least ten counts were recorded for this clonotype. The gene calls are TRBV9 and TRBJ2-7; D gene unclear. Germline V CDR1 and CDR2: SGDLS, YYNGEE. The CDR3 loop spans 13 amino acids. Trimming took off 7 bases at V and 0 bases at J, with 11 bases between the two ends. The CDR3 DNA is TGTGCCAGCGGCGAAGGAGACTCCTACGAGCAGTACTTC. Translation: CASGEGDSYEQYF.

This clonotype was counted between two and nine times. The rearrangement links TRBV6-2 or TRBV6-3 to TRBJ2-3; 8 nucleotides match TRBD1. This CDR3 region has 14 residues. The germline V gene has CDR1 MNHEY and CDR2 SVGEGT. In DNA, the CDR3 is TGTGCTAGCCGGGACAGGTTTAGCACAGATACGCAGTATTTT. Translation gives CASRDRFSTDTQYF.

This clonotype was detected many times. The CDR3 region is CASSPIGSEAFF. DNA of the CDR3: TGTGCCAGCTCACCAATTGGCTCTGAAGCTTTCTTT. The chain links TRBV18 to TRBJ1-1; no definite D call. V lost 2 bases, J lost 6 bases, and 7 bases lay in between. The germline V gene encodes CDR1 KGHSH and CDR2 LQKENI. The length of the CDR3 is 12 residues.

There are many counts of this clonotype. The chain recombines TRBV12-3 or TRBV12-4 with TRBJ2-7; D remains unclear. The CDR3 extends over 11 amino acids. V was pared by 5 bases and J by 5 bases, with 7 bases between. The CDR3: CASSATHEQYF. The CDR3 DNA reads as TGTGCCAGCAGTGCAACCCACGAGCAGTACTTC.

The genes are TRBV18 and TRBJ2-7; 7 nucleotides align to TRBD2. The germline V gene encodes CDR1 KGHSH and CDR2 LQKENI. The CDR3 is made up of 17 amino acids. The junction had 9 bases not matched to a gene; V was cut back by 0 bases and J by 1 base. The CDR3 spells CASSPPTSAYLSYEQYF. The CDR3 coding sequence is TGTGCCAGCTCACCACCCACTAGCGCTTATCTGTCCTACGAGCAGTACTTC. Full variable domain (outside the CDR3, taken from reference TRBV18 and TRBJ2-7): NAGVMQNPRHLVRRRGQEARLRCSPMKGHSHVYWYRQLPEEGLKFMVYLQKENIIDESGMPKERFSAEFPKEGPSILRIQQVVRGDSAAYFCASSPPTSAYLSYEQYFGPGTRLTVT.

This rearrangement joins TRBV29-1 to TRBJ1-1; possible D gene TRBD1, 6 bases. This CDR3 contains 13 residues. Germline loops: CDR1 SQVTM, CDR2 ANQGSEA. Trimming cost V 5 bases and J 3 bases, with 13 bases left between them. The CDR3 sequence is CSVHMGADTEAFF. Here the CDR3 DNA reads TGCAGCGTTCATATGGGGGCGGACACTGAAGCTTTCTTT.